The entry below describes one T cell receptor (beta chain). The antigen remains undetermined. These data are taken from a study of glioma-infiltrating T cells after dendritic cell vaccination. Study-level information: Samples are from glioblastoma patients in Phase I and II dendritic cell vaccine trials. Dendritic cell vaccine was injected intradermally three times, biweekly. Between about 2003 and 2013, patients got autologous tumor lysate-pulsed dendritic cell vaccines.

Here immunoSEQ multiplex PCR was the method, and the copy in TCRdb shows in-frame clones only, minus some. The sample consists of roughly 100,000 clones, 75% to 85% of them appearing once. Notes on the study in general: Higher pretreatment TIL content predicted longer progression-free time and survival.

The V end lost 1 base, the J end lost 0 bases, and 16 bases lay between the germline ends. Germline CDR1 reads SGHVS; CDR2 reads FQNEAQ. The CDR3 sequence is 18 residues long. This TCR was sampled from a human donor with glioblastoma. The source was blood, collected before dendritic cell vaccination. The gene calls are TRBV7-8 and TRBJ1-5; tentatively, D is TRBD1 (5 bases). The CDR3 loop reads CASSLVIRQSYSNQPQHF. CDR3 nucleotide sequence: TGTGCCAGCAGCTTAGTCATCCGACAGTCATATAGCAATCAGCCCCAGCATTTT.